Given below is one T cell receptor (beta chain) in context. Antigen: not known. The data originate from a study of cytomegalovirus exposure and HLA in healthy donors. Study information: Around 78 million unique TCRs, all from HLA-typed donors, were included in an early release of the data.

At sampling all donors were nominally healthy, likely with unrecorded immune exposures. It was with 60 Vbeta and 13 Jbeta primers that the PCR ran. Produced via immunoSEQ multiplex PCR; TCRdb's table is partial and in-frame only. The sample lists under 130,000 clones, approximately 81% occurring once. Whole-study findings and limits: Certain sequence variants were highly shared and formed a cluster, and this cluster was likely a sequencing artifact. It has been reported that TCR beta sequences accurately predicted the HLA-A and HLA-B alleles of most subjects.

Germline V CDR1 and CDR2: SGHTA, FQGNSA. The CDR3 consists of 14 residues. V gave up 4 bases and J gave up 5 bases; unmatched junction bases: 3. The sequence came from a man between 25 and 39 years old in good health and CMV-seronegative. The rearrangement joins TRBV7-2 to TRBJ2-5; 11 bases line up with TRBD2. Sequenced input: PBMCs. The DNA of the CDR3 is TGTGCCAGCAGCTCACGGACTAGCGGGGAGACCCAGTACTTC. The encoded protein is CASSSRTSGETQYF.